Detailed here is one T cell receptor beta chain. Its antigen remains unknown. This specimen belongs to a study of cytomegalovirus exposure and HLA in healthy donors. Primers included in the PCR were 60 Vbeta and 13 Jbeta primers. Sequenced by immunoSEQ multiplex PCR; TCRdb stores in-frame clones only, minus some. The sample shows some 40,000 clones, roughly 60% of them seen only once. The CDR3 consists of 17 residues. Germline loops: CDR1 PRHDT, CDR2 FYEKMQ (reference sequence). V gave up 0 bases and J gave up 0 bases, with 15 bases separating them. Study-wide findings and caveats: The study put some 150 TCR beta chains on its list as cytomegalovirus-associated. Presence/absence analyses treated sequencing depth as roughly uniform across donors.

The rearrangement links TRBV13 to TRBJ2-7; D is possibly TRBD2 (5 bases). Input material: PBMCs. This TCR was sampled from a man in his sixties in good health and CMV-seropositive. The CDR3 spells CASSLGPARASSYEQYF. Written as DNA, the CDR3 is TGTGCCAGCAGCTTAGGTCCAGCGCGGGCAAGCTCCTACGAGCAGTACTTC.